Below, one T cell receptor beta chain is given with its context. The antigen is undetermined. TCRdb independently ran MiXCR on the RT-PCR reads; one entry per CDR3 protein. Here the sample spans around 520,000 distinct CDR3 sequences, less than 30% being singletons. Germline trimming cut 2 bases from V and 13 bases from J; bases unmatched to any gene: 17. The CDR3 is 17 residues long. The germline V gene encodes CDR1 LGHDT and CDR2 YNNKEL (reference sequence). The data were taken from a study of response to subunit inactivated influenza vaccine. General study findings and limits: Only a handful of new T cells, the authors suggested, are recruited with each seasonal influenza vaccination.

This clonotype was obtained from a man aged 45 to 65 who received an inactivated influenza vaccine. V usage is TRBV3-1 and J usage is TRBJ2-5; 12 bases are a match to TRBD2. Sequencing was performed on CD4+ T cells sorted from PBMCs, taken more than 4 days after vaccination. The CDR3 sequence: CASSQYQRTSGADRVYF. CDR3 DNA sequence: TGTGCCAGCAGCCAATACCAGAGGACTAGCGGGGCCGACAGGGTGTACTTC.